This T cell receptor (beta chain) was profiled in a study of blood T cell repertoires in COVID-19. Study-wide context: In each case, the material was cDNA or gDNA derived from T cells, B-cell-depleted T cells, or PBMCs.

The assay was immunoSEQ multiplex PCR, and TCRdb's table has in-frame clones only and misses some. This table has around 310,000 clones, roughly 90% appearing once. This clone was seen a single time. The CDR3 loop spans 18 amino acids. Germline CDR1 reads SGDLS; CDR2 reads YYNGEE. After removal of 3 bases from V and 1 base from J, the junction contained 14 bases not matched to a gene. The source of this sequence is a woman aged 40 to 55 with COVID-19, enrolled during active disease. This chain uses TRBV9 with TRBJ2-5, with 8 bases identical to TRBD1. The sample taken for sequencing was peripheral blood. The CDR3 sequence is CASSESFLGQGGQETQYF. The CDR3 DNA follows: TGTGCCAGCAGCGAATCCTTCCTTGGACAGGGAGGCCAAGAGACCCAGTACTTC.